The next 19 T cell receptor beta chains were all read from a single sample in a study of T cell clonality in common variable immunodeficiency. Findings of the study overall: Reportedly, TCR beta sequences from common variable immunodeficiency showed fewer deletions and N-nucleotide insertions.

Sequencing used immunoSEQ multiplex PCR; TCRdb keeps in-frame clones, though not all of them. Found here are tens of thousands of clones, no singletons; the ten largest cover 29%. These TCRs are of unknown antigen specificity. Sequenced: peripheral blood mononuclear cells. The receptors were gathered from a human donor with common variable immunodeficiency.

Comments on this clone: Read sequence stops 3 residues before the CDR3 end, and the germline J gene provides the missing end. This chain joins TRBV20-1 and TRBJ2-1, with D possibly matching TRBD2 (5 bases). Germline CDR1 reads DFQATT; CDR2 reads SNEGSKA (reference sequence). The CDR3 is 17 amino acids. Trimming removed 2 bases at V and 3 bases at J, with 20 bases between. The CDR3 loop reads CSARWRRRATFYNEQFF. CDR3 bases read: TGCAGTGCTAGATGGCGTAGGCGGGCCACTTTCTACAATGAG.

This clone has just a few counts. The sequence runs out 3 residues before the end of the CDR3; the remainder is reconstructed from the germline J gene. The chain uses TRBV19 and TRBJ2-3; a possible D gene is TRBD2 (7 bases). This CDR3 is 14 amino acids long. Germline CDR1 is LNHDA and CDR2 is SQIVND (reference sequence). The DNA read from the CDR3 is TGTGCCAGTAGTCCCACGGGGGGCCGTTTCACG. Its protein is CASSPTGGRFT. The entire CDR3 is CASSPTGGRFTQYF.

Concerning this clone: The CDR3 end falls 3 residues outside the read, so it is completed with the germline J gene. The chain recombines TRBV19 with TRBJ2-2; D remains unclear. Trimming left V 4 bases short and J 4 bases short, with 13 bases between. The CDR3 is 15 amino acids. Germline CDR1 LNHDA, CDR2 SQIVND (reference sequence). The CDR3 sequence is CASSSQVLGTGELFF. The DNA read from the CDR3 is TGTGCCAGTAGTAGTCAGGTGCTGGGCACCGGGGAG.

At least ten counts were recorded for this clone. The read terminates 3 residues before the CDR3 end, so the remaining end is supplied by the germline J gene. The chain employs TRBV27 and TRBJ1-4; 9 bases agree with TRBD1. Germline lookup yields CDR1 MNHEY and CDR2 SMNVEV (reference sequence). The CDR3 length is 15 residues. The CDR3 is CASSTRTGQGSRLFF. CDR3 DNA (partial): TGTGCCAGCAGTACGCGGACGGGACAGGGTAGTAGA.

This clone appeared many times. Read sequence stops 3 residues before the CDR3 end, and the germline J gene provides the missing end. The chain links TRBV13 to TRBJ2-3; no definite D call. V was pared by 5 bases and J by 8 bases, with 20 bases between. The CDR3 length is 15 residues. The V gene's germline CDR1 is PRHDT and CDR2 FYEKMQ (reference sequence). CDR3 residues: CASSPQAQPSSTQYF. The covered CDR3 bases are TGTGCCAGCAGCCCCCAGGCCCAGCCCTCCAGTACG.

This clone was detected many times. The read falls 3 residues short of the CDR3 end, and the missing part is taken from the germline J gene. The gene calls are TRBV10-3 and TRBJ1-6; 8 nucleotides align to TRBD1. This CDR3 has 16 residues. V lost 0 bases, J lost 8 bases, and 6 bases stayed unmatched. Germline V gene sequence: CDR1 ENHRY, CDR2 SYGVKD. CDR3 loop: CAISESRQGLDSPLHF. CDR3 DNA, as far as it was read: TGTGCCATCAGTGAGTCAAGACAGGGGCTCGATTCACCC.

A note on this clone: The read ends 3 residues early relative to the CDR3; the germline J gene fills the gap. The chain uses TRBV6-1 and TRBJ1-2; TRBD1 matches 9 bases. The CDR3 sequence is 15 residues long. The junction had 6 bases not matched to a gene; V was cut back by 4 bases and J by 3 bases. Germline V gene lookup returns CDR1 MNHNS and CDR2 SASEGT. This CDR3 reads CASSGNRGRDYGYTF. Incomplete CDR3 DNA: TGTGCCAGCAGTGGAAACAGGGGGCGCGACTATGGC.

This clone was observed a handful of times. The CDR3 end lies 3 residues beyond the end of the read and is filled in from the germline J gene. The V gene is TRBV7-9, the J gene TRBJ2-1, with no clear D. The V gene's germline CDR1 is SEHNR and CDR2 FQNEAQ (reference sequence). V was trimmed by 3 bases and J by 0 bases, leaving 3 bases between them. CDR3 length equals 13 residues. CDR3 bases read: TGTGCCAGCAGCTTTAGCTCCTACAATGAG. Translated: CASSFSSYNE. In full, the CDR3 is CASSFSSYNEQFF. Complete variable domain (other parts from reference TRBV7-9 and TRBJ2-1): DTGVSQNPRHKITKRGQNVTFRCDPISEHNRLYWYRQTLGQGPEFLTYFQNEAQLEKSRLLSDRFSAERPKGSFSTLEIQRTEQGDSAMYLCASSFSSYNEQFFGPGTRLTVL.

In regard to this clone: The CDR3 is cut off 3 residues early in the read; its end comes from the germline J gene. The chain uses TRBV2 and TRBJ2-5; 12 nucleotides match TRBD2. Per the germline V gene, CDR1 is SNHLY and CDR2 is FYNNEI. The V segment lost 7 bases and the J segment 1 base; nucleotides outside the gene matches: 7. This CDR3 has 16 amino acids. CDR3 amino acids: CASTLLAGGTQETQYF. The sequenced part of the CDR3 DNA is TGTGCCAGCACCTTACTAGCGGGGGGAACCCAAGAGACC.

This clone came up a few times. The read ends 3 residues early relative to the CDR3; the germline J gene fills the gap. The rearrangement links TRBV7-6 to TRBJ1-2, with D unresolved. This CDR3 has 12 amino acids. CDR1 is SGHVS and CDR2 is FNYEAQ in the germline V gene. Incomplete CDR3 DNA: TGTGCCAGCAGCCCCTCCTTTGCGAGC. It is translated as CASSPSFAS. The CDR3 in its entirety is CASSPSFASYTF.

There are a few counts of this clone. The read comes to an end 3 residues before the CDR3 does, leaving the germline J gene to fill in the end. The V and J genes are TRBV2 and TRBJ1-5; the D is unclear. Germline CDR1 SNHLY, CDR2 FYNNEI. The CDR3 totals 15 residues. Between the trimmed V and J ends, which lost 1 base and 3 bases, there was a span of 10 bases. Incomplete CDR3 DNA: TGTGCCAGCAGTGAAGGAGGGCTACCCAATCAGCCC. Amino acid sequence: CASSEGGLPNQP. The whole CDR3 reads CASSEGGLPNQPQHF.

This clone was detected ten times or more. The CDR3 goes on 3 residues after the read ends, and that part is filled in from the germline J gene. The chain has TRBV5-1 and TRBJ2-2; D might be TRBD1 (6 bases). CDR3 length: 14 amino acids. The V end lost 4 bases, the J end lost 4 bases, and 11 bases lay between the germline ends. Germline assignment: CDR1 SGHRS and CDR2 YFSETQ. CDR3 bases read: TGCGCCAGCAGCCCGGGACACCCCACCGGGGAG. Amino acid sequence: CASSPGHPTGE. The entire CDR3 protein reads CASSPGHPTGELFF.

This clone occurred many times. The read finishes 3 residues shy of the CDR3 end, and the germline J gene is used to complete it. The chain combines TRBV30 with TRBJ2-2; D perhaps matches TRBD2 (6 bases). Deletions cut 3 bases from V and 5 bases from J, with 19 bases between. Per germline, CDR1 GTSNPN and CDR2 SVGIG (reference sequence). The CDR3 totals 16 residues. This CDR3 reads CAWRGGSLGPTGELFF. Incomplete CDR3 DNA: TGTGCCTGGAGGGGAGGCTCATTGGGGCCAACCGGGGAG.

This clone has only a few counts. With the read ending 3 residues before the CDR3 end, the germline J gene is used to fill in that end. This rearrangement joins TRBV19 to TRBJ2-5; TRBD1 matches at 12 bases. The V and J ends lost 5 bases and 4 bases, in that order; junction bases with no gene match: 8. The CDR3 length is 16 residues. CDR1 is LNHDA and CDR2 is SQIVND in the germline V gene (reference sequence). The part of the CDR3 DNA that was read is TGTGCCAGTAGTTCGGGGACAGGGGGCTTCCGAGAGACC. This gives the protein CASSSGTGGFRET. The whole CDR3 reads CASSSGTGGFRETQYF.

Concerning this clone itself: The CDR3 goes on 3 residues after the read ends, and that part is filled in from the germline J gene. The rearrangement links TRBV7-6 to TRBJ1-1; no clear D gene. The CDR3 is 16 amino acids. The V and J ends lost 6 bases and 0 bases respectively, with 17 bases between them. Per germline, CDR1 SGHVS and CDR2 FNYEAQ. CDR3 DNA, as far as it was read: TGTGCCAGCAGTCAAACCCTGAATCAGGTGAACACTGAA. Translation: CASSQTLNQVNTE. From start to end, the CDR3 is CASSQTLNQVNTEAFF.

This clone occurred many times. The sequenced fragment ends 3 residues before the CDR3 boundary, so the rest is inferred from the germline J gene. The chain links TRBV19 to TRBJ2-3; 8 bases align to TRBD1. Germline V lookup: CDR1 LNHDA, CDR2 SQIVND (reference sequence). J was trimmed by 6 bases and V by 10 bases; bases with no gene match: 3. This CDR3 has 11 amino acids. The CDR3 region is CATDRGDTQYF. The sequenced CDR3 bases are TGTGCCACCGACAGGGGTGATACG.

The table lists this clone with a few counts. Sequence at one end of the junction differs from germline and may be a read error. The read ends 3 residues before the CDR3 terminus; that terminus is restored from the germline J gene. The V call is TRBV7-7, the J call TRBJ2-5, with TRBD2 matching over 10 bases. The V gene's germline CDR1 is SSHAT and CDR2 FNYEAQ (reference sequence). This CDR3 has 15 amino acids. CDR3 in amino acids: CASSEVAGGQETQYF. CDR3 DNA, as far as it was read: TGTGCTAGCAGTGAGGTAGCGGGGGGACAAGAGACC.

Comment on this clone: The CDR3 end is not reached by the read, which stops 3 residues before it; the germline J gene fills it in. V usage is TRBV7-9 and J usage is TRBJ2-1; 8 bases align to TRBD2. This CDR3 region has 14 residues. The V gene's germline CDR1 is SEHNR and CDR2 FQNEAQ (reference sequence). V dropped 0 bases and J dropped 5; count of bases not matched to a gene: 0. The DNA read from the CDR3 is TGTGCCAGCAGCTTAGCACTAGCGGACAATGAG. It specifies CASSLALADNE. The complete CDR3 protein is CASSLALADNEQFF.

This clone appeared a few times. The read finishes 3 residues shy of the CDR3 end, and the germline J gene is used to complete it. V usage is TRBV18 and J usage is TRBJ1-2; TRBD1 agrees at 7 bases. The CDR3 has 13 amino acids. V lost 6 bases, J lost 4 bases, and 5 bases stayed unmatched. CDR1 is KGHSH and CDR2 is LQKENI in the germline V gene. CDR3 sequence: CASSLDRIYGYTF. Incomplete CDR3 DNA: TGTGCCAGCTCTCTGGACAGGATCTATGGC.